The T cell receptor beta chain under discussion was sequenced for a study of blood T cell repertoires in COVID-19 (dated by TCRdb to the early 2020s). Regarding the complete study: Samples from collaborators originated in the United States, Italy and Spain and spanned both the acute and convalescent phases of COVID-19. The material from the prospective study consisted of cDNA or gDNA derived from T cells, B-cell-depleted T cells, or PBMCs. Deeply sampled blood TCRbeta repertoires from subjects exposed to, actively infected with, or recovered from COVID-19 were included in the dataset. The repertoires were made available in a free public database intended to serve as a resource for research on the immune response to SARS-CoV-2. Samples came from the ongoing ImmuneRACE study (first 160 participants) plus 1,254 subjects from 6 global collaborators. The sample metadata nearly always contained a de-identified subject ID, COVID-19 status, age in years and sex. HLA class I and class II types, where available, came from metadata supplied by the sample provider rather than from assay-based typing.

This clone was seen just once. Its antigen specificity is not known. Per-base qualities were not stored, and no clone one base away is much larger. The investigation overall reported the following: How much clinical and demographic metadata was included differed by source and by participant, and the metadata was provided uncurated.

The immunoSEQ Assay, a bias-controlled multiplex PCR, was used to amplify TCRbeta CDR3 regions from genomic DNA. From the authors' description of their analysis: The number of nucleated cells in each sample was estimated by amplification of reference gene primers within the assay. To quantify the absolute abundance of each unique TCRbeta CDR3 rearrangement, sequence reads were collapsed and filtered. For each sample, productive Simpson clonality was calculated as the square root of Simpson's diversity index across productive rearrangements. Drawn from immuneACCESS, this table holds only the in-frame rearrangements with V and J called that TCRdb kept. Clones are partly lost; checked studies trace under half to an unresolved V gene and leave the rest unexplained. V, J and clone size are those of that table, while D and trimming were read from the DNA. This sample holds about 90,000 clones; 89% were observed only once. In total, the top ten clones hold under 3.5% of the sample.

The collaborating institutions used their own protocols to collect whole blood in K2EDTA tubes. For TCRbeta analysis, collaborators shipped samples as frozen whole blood, isolated PBMCs, or DNA extracted from either of those sample types. The CDR3 spans 16 residues, from the cysteine through the phenylalanine. Solely the CDR3 DNA is kept, with 48 bases framed from the first base. Based on the germline V gene (reference sequence), the CDR1 and CDR2 sequences are DFQATT and SNEGSKA. Ends trimmed: V by 3 bases, J by 6 bases; bases unmatched to a gene: 13. The receptor's source is a woman in her 70s with acute or convalescent COVID-19. The specimen sequenced was peripheral blood. The rearranged segments are TRBV20-1 and TRBJ2-1; TRBD2 aligns with 8 central bases. The nucleotides are TGCAGTGCTAGTAACCCCATGTCGGGGGGGGGCAATGAGCAGTTCTTC. Its translation reads: CSASNPMSGGGNEQFF.